The present T cell receptor (beta chain) was sequenced within a study of blood T cells in healthy people across ages. After removal of 3 bases from V and 0 bases from J, the junction contained 7 bases not matched to a gene. The CDR3 extends over 18 amino acids. Primed by a sample-barcoded 5' primer and a J-beta primer mix, a second PCR proceeded for 7 to 11 cycles. MiXCR, run by TCRdb on the 5' RACE reads, gives a single entry per CDR3 protein. The sample gives about 280,000 distinct CDR3 sequences, around 29% of which show up once; 29% is in the top ten. The receptor was derived from a woman between 65 and 79 years old in good health. Input material: blood. This rearrangement joins TRBV12-3 or TRBV12-4 to TRBJ2-3; 12 nucleotides line up with TRBD1. CDR3 sequence reads: CASSFGDRGHGSTDTQYF. The CDR3 DNA reads as TGTGCCAGCAGTTTTGGGGACAGGGGGCATGGGAGCACAGATACGCAGTATTTT.